This T cell receptor beta chain emerged from a study of radiotherapy plus CTLA-4 blockade in lung cancer. Study-wide results and limits: Subsequent to radiotherapy plus ipilimumab, tumor-derived TCR clones underwent expansion in blood.

Using immunoSEQ multiplex PCR, the repertoire was profiled, and TCRdb retains in-frame clones only, with some absent. This sample has roughly 80,000 clones, with roughly 79% found just once. J was trimmed by 5 bases and V by 0 bases; bases with no gene match: 7. CDR1 is KGHSH, CDR2 LQKENI, per germline. CDR3 size: 16 residues. Of note for this clone: The antigen remains undetermined.

This rearrangement joins TRBV18 to TRBJ2-1; 7 nucleotides agree with TRBD2. Sample: peripheral blood, taken from a patient treated with radiotherapy plus ipilimumab. This sequence was found in a human donor with non-small cell lung cancer who had a partial response to radiotherapy plus ipilimumab. Some clones in this sample may be carry-over from other donors' samples. As DNA, the CDR3 is TGTGCCAGCTCACCACCGATCGGCGGGGGAAACAATGAGCAGTTCTTC. Translating it yields CASSPPIGGGNNEQFF.